This T cell receptor beta chain was identified in a study of T cell responses to AZD1222 COVID-19 vaccine. Concerning this clone: The antigen remains unidentified.

Germline V CDR1 and CDR2: SGHTA, FQGNSA. Trimming took off 3 bases at V and 7 bases at J, with 13 bases between the two ends. The CDR3 has 14 residues. Some clones are missing from TCRdb's copy, which holds only in-frame ones; the method was immunoSEQ multiplex PCR. Here the sample spans 120,000 or so clones, 75% to 85% being singletons. Study conclusions and caveats: Just a handful of AZD1222 recipients were seropositive at baseline.

Sequencing was performed on peripheral blood, taken 28 days after the second AZD1222 dose. The chain carries TRBV7-2 and TRBJ1-5, with D possibly being TRBD1 (5 bases). The TCR originated in an adult who received the AZD1222 COVID-19 vaccine. This CDR3 reads CASSFAGLDQPQHF. CDR3 sequence (DNA): TGTGCCAGCAGCTTTGCAGGGCTGGACCAGCCCCAGCATTTT.